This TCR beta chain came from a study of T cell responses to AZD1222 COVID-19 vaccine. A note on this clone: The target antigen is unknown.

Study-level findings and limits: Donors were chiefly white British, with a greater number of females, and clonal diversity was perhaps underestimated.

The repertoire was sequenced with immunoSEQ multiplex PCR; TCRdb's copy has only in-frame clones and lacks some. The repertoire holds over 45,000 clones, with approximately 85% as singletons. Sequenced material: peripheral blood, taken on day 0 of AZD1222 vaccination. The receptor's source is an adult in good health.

The CDR3 bases are TGTGCCAGCAGGGGACAGTCAACTAATGAAAAACTGTTTTTT. It codes for CASRGQSTNEKLFF. The V gene is TRBV6-5, the J gene TRBJ1-4; 7 bases map to TRBD1. Germline trimming cut 6 bases from V and 0 bases from J; bases unmatched to any gene: 1. The CDR3 runs to 14 residues. The germline V gene encodes CDR1 MNHEY and CDR2 SVGAGI.